The rows below give T cell receptor beta chains drawn from one sample of a study of T cell responses to AZD1222 COVID-19 vaccine. The method was immunoSEQ multiplex PCR; TCRdb's version includes in-frame clones alone and lacks a portion of them. This table holds around 100,000 clones, about 90% found once. The sample here was peripheral blood, taken on day 0 of MenACWY control vaccination. The receptors come from an adult in good health. Each CDR3 is given with its conserved first and last residue. D genes are given only for firm matches. Size is omitted from some rows. Given values are once, few, many or a class for expanded clones.

V	size	J	D	length	CDR3	DNA
TRBV6-1	.	TRBJ1-2	.	13	CASSDLGVWGYTF	TGTGCCAGCAGTGATCTGGGGGTATGGGGCTACACCTTC
TRBV24-1	.	TRBJ2-3	TRBD1	15	CATSGIQGGTDTQYF	TGTGCCACCAGTGGTATACAGGGGGGCACAGATACGCAGTATTTT
TRBV9	.	TRBJ2-4	.	12	CASSLDSGSQYF	TGTGCCAGCAGCCTGGACAGTGGGTCTCAGTACTTC
TRBV7-9	.	TRBJ1-1	.	15	CASSTIVTGNTEAFF	TGTGCCAGCAGCACCATTGTGACAGGGAACACTGAAGCTTTCTTT
TRBV7-2	.	TRBJ1-6	.	15	CASSEQGFRGSPLHF	TGTGCCAGCAGCGAACAGGGTTTCAGAGGTTCACCCCTCCACTTT
TRBV5-1	.	TRBJ1-1	.	13	CASSVGWGAEAFF	TGCGCCAGCAGCGTAGGGTGGGGGGCTGAAGCTTTCTTT
TRBV5-4	.	TRBJ2-7	TRBD2	17	CASSSRRLLAGTYEQYF	TGTGCCAGCAGCTCGAGAAGGCTGCTAGCGGGCACCTACGAGCAGTACTTC
TRBV14	.	TRBJ2-7	.	14	CASSKGLGRYEQYF	TGTGCCAGCAGCAAAGGTTTGGGGCGCTACGAGCAGTACTTC
TRBV5-1	.	TRBJ2-2	TRBD1	15	CASSRDRANTGELFF	TGCGCCAGCAGTCGGGACAGGGCGAACACCGGGGAGCTGTTTTTT
TRBV19	.	TRBJ1-1	.	14	CASSPSRAAGEAFF	TGTGCCAGTAGCCCCAGTCGGGCCGCGGGTGAAGCTTTCTTT
TRBV2	.	TRBJ1-3	.	15	CASSRTTGVGNTIYF	TGTGCCAGCAGTAGAACCACCGGGGTTGGAAACACCATATATTTT
TRBV19	once	TRBJ2-3	TRBD1	15	CASTPQGAGTDTQYF	TGTGCCAGTACACCTCAGGGGGCGGGCACAGATACGCAGTATTTT
TRBV5-1	.	TRBJ2-1	TRBD2	16	CASSGGLAGRYNEQFF	TGCGCCAGCAGCGGGGGACTAGCGGGACGGTACAATGAGCAGTTCTTC